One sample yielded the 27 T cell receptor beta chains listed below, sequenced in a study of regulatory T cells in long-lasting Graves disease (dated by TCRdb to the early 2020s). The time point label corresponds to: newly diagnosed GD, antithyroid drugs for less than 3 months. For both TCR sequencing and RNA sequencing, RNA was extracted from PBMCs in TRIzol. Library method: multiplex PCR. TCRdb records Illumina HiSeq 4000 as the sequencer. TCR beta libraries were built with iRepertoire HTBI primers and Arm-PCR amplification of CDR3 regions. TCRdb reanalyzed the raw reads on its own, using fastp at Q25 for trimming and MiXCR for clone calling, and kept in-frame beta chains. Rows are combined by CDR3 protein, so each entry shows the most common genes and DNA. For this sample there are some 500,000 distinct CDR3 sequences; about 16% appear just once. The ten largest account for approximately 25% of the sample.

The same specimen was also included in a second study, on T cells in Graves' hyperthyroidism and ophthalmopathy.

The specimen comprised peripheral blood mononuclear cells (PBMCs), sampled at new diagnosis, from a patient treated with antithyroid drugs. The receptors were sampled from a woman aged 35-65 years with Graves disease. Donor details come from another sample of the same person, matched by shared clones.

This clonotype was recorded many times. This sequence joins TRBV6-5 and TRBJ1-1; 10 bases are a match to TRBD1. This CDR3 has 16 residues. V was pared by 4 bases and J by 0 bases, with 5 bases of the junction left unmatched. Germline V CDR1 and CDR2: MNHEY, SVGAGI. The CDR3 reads CASSWTGGFLNTEAFF. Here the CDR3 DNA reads TGTGCCAGCAGTTGGACAGGGGGGTTTTTGAACACTGAAGCTTTCTTT.

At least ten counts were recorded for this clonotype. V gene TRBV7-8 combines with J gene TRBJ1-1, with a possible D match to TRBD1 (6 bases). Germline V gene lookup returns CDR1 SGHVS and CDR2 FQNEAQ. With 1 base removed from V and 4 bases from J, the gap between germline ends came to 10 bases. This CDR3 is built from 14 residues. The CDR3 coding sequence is TGTGCCAGCAGCTTAGAAACAGGGAGCACTGAAGCTTTCTTT. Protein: CASSLETGSTEAFF.

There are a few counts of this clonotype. CDR3 sequence (DNA): TGTGCCACCAGTGATAGCGGAGGGAATTATGGCTACACCTTC. It specifies CATSDSGGNYGYTF. The rearrangement uses TRBV24-1 and TRBJ1-2; no definite D call. CDR1 is KGHDR and CDR2 is SFDVKD in the germline V gene. V was clipped by 3 bases and J by 5 bases, with 12 bases between them. This CDR3 has 14 amino acids.

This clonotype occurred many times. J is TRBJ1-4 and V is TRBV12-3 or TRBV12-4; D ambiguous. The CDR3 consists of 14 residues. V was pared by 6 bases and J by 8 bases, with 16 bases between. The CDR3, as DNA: TGTGCCAGCAGCCACCCCCGTTTCGGCGAAAAACTGTTTTTT. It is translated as CASSHPRFGEKLFF.

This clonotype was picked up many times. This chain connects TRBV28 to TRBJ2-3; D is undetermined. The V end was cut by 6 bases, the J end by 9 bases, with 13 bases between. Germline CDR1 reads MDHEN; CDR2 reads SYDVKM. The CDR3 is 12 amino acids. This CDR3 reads CASSTGPLTQYF. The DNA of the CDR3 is TGTGCCAGCAGCACGGGCCCCCTGACGCAGTATTTT.

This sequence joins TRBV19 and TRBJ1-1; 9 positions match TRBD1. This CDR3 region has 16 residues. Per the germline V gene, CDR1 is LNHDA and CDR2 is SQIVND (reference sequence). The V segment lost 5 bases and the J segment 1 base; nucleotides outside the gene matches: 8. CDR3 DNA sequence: TGTGCCAGTAGTTACCGACCGGGACAGGGGAACACTGAAGCTTTCTTT. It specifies CASSYRPGQGNTEAFF.

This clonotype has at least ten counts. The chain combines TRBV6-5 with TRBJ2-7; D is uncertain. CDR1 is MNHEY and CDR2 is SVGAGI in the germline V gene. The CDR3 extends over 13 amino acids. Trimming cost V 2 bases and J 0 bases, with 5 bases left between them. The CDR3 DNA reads TGTGCCAGCAGTTACCTAAGCTCCTACGAGCAGTACTTC. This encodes CASSYLSSYEQYF.

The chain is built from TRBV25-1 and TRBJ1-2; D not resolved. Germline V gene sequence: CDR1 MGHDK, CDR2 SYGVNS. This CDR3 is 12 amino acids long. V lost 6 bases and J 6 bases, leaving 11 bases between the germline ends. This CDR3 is CASSWGRDGYTF. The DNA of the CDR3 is TGTGCCAGCAGCTGGGGTAGGGATGGCTACACCTTC.

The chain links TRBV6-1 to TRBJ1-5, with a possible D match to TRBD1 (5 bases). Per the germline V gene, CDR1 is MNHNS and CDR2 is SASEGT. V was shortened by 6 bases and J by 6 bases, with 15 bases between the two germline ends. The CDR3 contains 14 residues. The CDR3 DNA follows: TGTGCCAGCAGCCCAAAGCGTGGGGGTCAGCCCCAGCATTTT. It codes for CASSPKRGGQPQHF.

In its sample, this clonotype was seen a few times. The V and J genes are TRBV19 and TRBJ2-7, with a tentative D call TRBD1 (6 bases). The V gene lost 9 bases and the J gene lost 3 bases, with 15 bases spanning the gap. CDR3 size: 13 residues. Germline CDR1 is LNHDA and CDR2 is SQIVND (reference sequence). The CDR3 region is CASATGKGYEQYF. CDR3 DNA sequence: TGTGCCAGCGCCACAGGGAAAGGCTACGAGCAGTACTTC.

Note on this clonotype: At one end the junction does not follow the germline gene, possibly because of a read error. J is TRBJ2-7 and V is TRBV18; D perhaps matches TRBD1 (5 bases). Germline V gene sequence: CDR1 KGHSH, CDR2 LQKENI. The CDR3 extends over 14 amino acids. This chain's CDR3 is CAGSHTDTAGEQYF. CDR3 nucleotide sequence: TGTGCCGGCTCACACACGGACACAGCTGGGGAGCAGTACTTC.

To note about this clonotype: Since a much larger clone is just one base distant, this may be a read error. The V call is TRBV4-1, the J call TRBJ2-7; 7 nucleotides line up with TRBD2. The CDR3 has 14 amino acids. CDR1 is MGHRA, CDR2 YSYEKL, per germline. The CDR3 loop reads CASSQNEGGNERYF. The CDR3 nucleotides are TGCGCCAGCAGCCAAAATGAGGGAGGGAACGAGCGGTACTTC.

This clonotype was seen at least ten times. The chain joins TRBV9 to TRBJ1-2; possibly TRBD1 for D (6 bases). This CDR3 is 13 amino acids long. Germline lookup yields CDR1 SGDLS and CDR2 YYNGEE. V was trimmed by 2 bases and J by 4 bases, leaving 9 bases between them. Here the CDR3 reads CASSVRGGYGYTF. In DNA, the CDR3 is TGTGCCAGCAGCGTCAGGGGAGGCTATGGCTACACCTTC.

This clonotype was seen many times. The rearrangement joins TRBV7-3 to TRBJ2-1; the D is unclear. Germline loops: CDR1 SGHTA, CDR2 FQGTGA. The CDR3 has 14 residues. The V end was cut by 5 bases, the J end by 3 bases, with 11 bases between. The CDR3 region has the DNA TGTGCCAGCAGCCGGGTCGCGGACTACAATGAGCAGTTCTTC. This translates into CASSRVADYNEQFF.

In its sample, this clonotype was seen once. CDR3 nucleotides: TGTGCCAGCTCACCACCAACAGCACAGAACACTGAAGCTTTCTTT. Translation gives CASSPPTAQNTEAFF. The chain recombines TRBV18 with TRBJ1-1, with no clear D. Germline CDR1 and CDR2: KGHSH and LQKENI. The CDR3 contains 15 residues. V gave up 0 bases and J gave up 1 base, with 9 bases separating them.

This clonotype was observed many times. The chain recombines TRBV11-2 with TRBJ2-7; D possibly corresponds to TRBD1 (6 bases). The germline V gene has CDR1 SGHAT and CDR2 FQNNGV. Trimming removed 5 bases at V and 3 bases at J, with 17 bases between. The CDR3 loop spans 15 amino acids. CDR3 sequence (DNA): TGTGCCAGCAGCCCTGAAAGGACAGCCAGCTACGAGCAGTACTTC. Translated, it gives CASSPERTASYEQYF.

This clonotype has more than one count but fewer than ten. The CDR3 here is CASKGQAGVNEKLFF. The CDR3 region has the DNA TGTGCCAGCAAAGGACAGGCTGGTGTTAATGAAAAACTGTTTTTT. This chain joins TRBV6-1 and TRBJ1-4; 7 nucleotides line up with TRBD1. This CDR3 comprises 15 residues. Looked up from germline, CDR1 is MNHNS and CDR2 is SASEGT. Trimming cost V 7 bases and J 4 bases; bases outside gene matches: 9.

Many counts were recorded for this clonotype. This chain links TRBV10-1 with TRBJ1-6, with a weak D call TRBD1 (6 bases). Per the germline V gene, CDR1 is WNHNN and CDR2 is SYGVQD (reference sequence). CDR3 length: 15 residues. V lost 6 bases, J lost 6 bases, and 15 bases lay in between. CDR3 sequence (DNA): TGCGCCAGCAGAAGACAGGAGCTTCTTAATTCACCCCTCCACTTT. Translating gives CASRRQELLNSPLHF.

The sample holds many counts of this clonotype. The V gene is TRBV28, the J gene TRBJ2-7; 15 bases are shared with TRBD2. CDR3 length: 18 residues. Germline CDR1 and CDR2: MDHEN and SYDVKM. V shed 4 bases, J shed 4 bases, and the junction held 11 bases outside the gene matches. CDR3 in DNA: TGTGCCAGCAGTTCAGGACTAGCGGGGGGGCCAGGCGGTTACGAGCAGTACTTC. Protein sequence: CASSSGLAGGPGGYEQYF.

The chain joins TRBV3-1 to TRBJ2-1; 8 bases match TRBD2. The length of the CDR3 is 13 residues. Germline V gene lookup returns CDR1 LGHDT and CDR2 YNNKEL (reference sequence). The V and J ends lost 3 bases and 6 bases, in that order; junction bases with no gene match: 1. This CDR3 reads CASSHGLANEQFF. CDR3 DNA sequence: TGTGCCAGCAGCCACGGACTAGCCAATGAGCAGTTCTTC.

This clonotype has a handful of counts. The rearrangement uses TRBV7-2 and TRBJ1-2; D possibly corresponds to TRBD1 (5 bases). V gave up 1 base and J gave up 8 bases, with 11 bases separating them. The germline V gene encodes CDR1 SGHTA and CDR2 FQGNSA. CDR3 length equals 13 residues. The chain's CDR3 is CASSLGGSRGYTF. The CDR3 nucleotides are TGTGCCAGCAGCTTAGGGGGCAGTCGGGGCTACACCTTC.

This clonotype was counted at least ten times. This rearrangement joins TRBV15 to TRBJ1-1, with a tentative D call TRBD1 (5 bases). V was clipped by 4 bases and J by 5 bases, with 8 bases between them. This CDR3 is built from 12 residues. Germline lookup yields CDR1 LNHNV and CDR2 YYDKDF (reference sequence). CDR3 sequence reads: CATSKGRTEAFF. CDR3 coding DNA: TGTGCCACCAGCAAGGGGAGAACTGAAGCTTTCTTT.

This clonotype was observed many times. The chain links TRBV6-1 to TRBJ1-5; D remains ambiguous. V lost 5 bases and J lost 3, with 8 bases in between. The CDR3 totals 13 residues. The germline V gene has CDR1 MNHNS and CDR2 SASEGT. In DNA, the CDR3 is TGTGCCAGCAGTCCGGAACTCAATCAGCCCCAGCATTTT. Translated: CASSPELNQPQHF.

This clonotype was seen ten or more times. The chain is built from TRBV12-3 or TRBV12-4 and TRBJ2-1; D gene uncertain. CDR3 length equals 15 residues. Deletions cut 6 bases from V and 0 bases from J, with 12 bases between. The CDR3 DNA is TGTGCCAGCAGCCCACTCAATCCCTCCTACAATGAGCAGTTCTTC. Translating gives CASSPLNPSYNEQFF.

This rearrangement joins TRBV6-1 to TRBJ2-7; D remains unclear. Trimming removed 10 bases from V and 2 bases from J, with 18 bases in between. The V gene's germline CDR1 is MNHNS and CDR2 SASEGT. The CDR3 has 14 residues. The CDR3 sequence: CATHSRHPTYEQYF. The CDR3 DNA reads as TGTGCCACCCATAGCCGGCATCCCACCTACGAGCAGTACTTC.

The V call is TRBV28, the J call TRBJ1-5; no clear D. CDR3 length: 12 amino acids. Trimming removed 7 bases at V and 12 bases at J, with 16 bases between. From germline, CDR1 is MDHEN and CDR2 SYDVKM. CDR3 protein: CASNLGPVDQHF. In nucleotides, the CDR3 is TGTGCCAGCAACCTTGGGCCCGTCGACCAGCATTTT.

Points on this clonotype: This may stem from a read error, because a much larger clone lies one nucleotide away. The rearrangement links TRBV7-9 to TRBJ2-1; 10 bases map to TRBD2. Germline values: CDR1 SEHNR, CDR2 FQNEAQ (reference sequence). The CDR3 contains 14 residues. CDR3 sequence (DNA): TGTGCCGGCAGCTTAGGAGCGGGGGGGAATGAGCAGTTCTTC. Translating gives CAGSLGAGGNEQFF. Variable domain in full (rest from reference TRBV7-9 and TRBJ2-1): DTGVSQNPRHKITKRGQNVTFRCDPISEHNRLYWYRQTLGQGPEFLTYFQNEAQLEKSRLLSDRFSAERPKGSFSTLEIQRTEQGDSAMYLCAGSLGAGGNEQFFGPGTRLTVL.